These 28 T cell receptor beta chains share one sample of origin, sequenced in a study of blood T cell repertoires in COVID-19. Clones were sequenced by immunoSEQ multiplex PCR, and TCRdb holds only the in-frame ones, with some missing. The sample shows over 150,000 clones, roughly 94% of them seen only once. Specimen: peripheral blood. The receptor source for this set is a man younger than 40 with COVID-19, enrolled during active disease.

This chain links TRBV5-1 with TRBJ2-7; 8 bases match TRBD1. CDR3 length: 16 residues. The V gene's germline CDR1 is SGHRS and CDR2 YFSETQ. V lost 0 bases, J lost 5 bases, and 10 bases stayed unmatched. CDR3 nucleotides: TGCGCCAGCAGCTTGGACACTTTCGGACAGGGCCACGAGCAGTACTTC. It codes for CASSLDTFGQGHEQYF.

CDR3 region: CASSPNPRAKNIQYF. CDR3 nucleotides: TGCGCCAGCAGCCCGAACCCACGGGCCAAAAACATTCAGTACTTC. This rearrangement joins TRBV4-1 to TRBJ2-4; D is ambiguous. Trimming removed 4 bases from V and 1 base from J, with 11 bases in between. This CDR3 is 15 amino acids long. Germline lookup yields CDR1 MGHRA and CDR2 YSYEKL.

The rearrangement joins TRBV5-1 to TRBJ2-1; 9 bases map to TRBD2. Germline trimming cut 3 bases from V and 7 bases from J; bases unmatched to any gene: 11. In germline, CDR1 is SGHRS, CDR2 YFSETQ. This CDR3 is 16 amino acids long. This CDR3 is CASSSLGLAEENEQFF. CDR3 nucleotide sequence: TGCGCCAGCAGCTCGTTGGGACTAGCTGAGGAGAATGAGCAGTTCTTC.

The rearrangement links TRBV6-6 to TRBJ1-4; 11 bases map to TRBD1. The CDR3 totals 16 residues. In germline, CDR1 is MNHNY, CDR2 SVGAGI (reference sequence). V was clipped by 0 bases and J by 7 bases; unmatched bases: 4. CDR3 sequence reads: CASSYSIGQGAEKLFF. The DNA of the CDR3 is TGTGCCAGCAGTTACTCTATCGGACAGGGGGCTGAAAAACTGTTTTTT.

The genes are TRBV11-2 and TRBJ2-5, with TRBD2 identical over 7 bases. This CDR3 contains 15 residues. V lost 5 bases to trimming and J lost 5 bases; unmatched junction nucleotides: 11. From germline, CDR1 is SGHAT and CDR2 FQNNGV. This chain's CDR3 is CASSLRGRGGETQYF. In DNA form, the CDR3 reads TGTGCCAGCAGCCTTCGGGGGAGGGGCGGGGAGACCCAGTACTTC.

The chain carries TRBV30 and TRBJ1-5; D gene ambiguous. Looked up from germline, CDR1 is GTSNPN and CDR2 is SVGIG (reference sequence). The CDR3 runs 13 residues. Deletions cut 0 bases from V and 4 bases from J, with 7 bases between. CDR3 nucleotide sequence: TGTGCCTGGAGTGTGTACGGGAATCAGCCCCAGCATTTT. This gives the protein CAWSVYGNQPQHF.

J is TRBJ2-7 and V is TRBV5-1; 9 bases map to TRBD1. The junction had 3 bases not matched to a gene; V was cut back by 4 bases and J by 4 bases. The CDR3 is 13 residues long. Germline CDR1 reads SGHRS; CDR2 reads YFSETQ. The CDR3 DNA sequence: TGCGCCAGCAGCCACAGGGGGCCGTACGAGCAGTACTTC. Residues: CASSHRGPYEQYF.

This CDR3 reads CASSQGPGTGGGGYTF. The CDR3 bases are TGTGCCAGCAGCCAGGGTCCAGGGACAGGGGGCGGTGGCTACACCTTC. The chain links TRBV3-1 (or the pseudogene TRBV3-2) to TRBJ1-2; 12 positions agree with TRBD1. The CDR3 extends over 16 amino acids. The germline V gene encodes CDR1 LGHDT and CDR2 YNNKEL (reference sequence). Losses at the gene ends were 3 bases for V and 7 bases for J; bases not matched to a gene: 9.

The chain combines TRBV5-3 with TRBJ1-2; TRBD1 is a possible D gene (6 bases). TRBV5-3 is noted as an ORF with a role that remains uncertain. The CDR3 length is 13 residues. Deletions cut 1 base from V and 3 bases from J, with 7 bases between. The DNA of the CDR3 is TGTGCCAGAAGCTTGTACAGGGACTATGGCTACACCTTC. Its protein is CARSLYRDYGYTF.

The CDR3 is CASSQVQGNQPQHF. The CDR3 region has the DNA TGCGCCAGCAGCCAAGTCCAGGGCAATCAGCCCCAGCATTTT. The gene calls are TRBV4-1 and TRBJ1-5; the D is unclear. CDR3 length: 14 amino acids. The germline V gene has CDR1 MGHRA and CDR2 YSYEKL. V was trimmed by 1 base and J by 2 bases, leaving 6 bases between them.

The chain recombines TRBV19 with TRBJ1-4, with a possible D match to TRBD1 (6 bases). This CDR3 spans 18 amino acids. Germline CDR1 and CDR2: LNHDA and SQIVND (reference sequence). V lost 3 bases and J 0 bases, leaving 17 bases between the germline ends. DNA of the CDR3: TGTGCCAGTAGTATTAGGCAGGGGATTGGAGCAACTAATGAAAAACTGTTTTTT. Translated: CASSIRQGIGATNEKLFF.

The V gene is TRBV2, the J gene TRBJ1-1; 7 nucleotides line up with TRBD1. Germline values: CDR1 SNHLY, CDR2 FYNNEI. This CDR3 comprises 14 residues. Losses at the gene ends were 6 bases for V and 5 bases for J; bases not matched to a gene: 9. The CDR3 loop reads CASRRGQLGTEAFF. The CDR3, as DNA: TGTGCCAGCAGGAGGGGACAGTTGGGGACTGAAGCTTTCTTT.

V is TRBV2 and J is TRBJ2-3; 16 bases line up with TRBD2. There are 18 residues in the CDR3. With 6 bases clipped from V and 4 bases from J, the junction kept 10 bases outside the gene matches. Germline CDR1 SNHLY, CDR2 FYNNEI. CDR3 loop: CASSAPGLAGGRSDTQYF. CDR3 nucleotides: TGTGCCAGCAGCGCTCCGGGACTAGCGGGGGGGCGCTCAGATACGCAGTATTTT.

J is TRBJ2-5 and V is TRBV11-2; the match to TRBD2 covers 11 bases. Germline CDR1 SGHAT, CDR2 FQNNGV. With 6 bases clipped from V and 9 bases from J, the junction kept 9 bases outside the gene matches. This CDR3 is built from 14 residues. The chain's CDR3 is CASSPGTSGAAQYF. The DNA for the CDR3 is TGTGCCAGCAGTCCAGGGACTAGCGGAGCCGCCCAGTACTTC.

The table lists this clone with a count of one. The rearrangement links TRBV19 to TRBJ1-2, with D perhaps TRBD1 (6 bases). Per germline, CDR1 LNHDA and CDR2 SQIVND (reference sequence). The CDR3 runs to 10 residues. V gave up 9 bases and J gave up 7 bases, with 9 bases separating them. The CDR3 DNA is TGTGCCAGCTCAGGGGCTGGCTACACCTTC. Encoded protein: CASSGAGYTF.

This rearrangement joins TRBV24-1 to TRBJ2-2; D perhaps matches TRBD1 (6 bases). V was trimmed by 10 bases and J by 3 bases, leaving 20 bases between them. The CDR3 length is 16 residues. CDR1 is KGHDR and CDR2 is SFDVKD in the germline V gene. The CDR3 is CATAGTSTTDTGELFF. The CDR3 DNA follows: TGTGCCACTGCCGGGACAAGCACGACAGACACCGGGGAGCTGTTTTTT.

This chain uses TRBV3-1 (or the pseudogene TRBV3-2) with TRBJ1-6; the match to TRBD1 covers 10 bases. This CDR3 has 15 amino acids. J gave up 10 bases and V 0 bases, and 3 bases lay outside the gene matches. CDR1 is LGHDT, CDR2 YNNKEL, per germline (reference sequence). The CDR3 spells CASSQEGTGDSPLHF. The CDR3 nucleotides are TGTGCCAGCAGCCAAGAAGGGACAGGGGACTCACCCCTCCACTTT.

The V gene is TRBV18, the J gene TRBJ1-2; TRBD1 matches at 10 bases. Germline lookup yields CDR1 KGHSH and CDR2 LQKENI. This CDR3 comprises 17 residues. Unmatched junction bases numbered 11, after V lost 1 base and J lost 6 bases. CDR3 region: CASSPLSEGQGDHGYTF. CDR3 DNA: TGTGCCAGCTCACCACTCTCCGAAGGACAGGGGGACCATGGCTACACCTTC.

V and J are TRBV6-5 and TRBJ1-6; 10 nucleotides line up with TRBD1. This CDR3 is 14 amino acids long. Germline V lookup: CDR1 MNHEY, CDR2 SVGAGI. After removal of 6 bases from V and 10 bases from J, the junction contained 6 bases not matched to a gene. CDR3 DNA sequence: TGTGCCAGCAGGGACAGGGGGAGTAGGTCACCCCTCCACTTT. Translated, it gives CASRDRGSRSPLHF.

V usage is TRBV5-6 and J usage is TRBJ1-1, with D perhaps matching TRBD1 (5 bases). CDR3 length: 14 residues. The germline V and J ends were trimmed by 2 bases and 6 bases, with 14 bases remaining between them. Germline assignment: CDR1 SGHDT and CDR2 YYEEEE. The DNA for the CDR3 is TGTGCCAGCAGCTTAGGGGTTCTTGGGGCTGAAGCTTTCTTT. Protein: CASSLGVLGAEAFF.

The chain recombines TRBV18 with TRBJ1-6, with 7 nucleotides matching TRBD1. This CDR3 is built from 15 residues. Trimming at V came to 6 bases and at J to 7 bases, leaving 9 bases not matched to a gene. CDR1 KGHSH and CDR2 LQKENI come from the germline V gene. CDR3 sequence reads: CASSLTGVGNSPLHF. The CDR3 DNA sequence: TGTGCCAGCTCGCTAACAGGGGTGGGGAATTCACCCCTCCACTTT.

The CDR3 sequence is CASSLGTVGGEKLFF. DNA for the CDR3: TGTGCCAGCAGCTTAGGTACAGTTGGAGGTGAAAAACTGTTTTTT. This chain uses TRBV7-9 with TRBJ1-4, with no clear D. The V end lost 1 base, the J end lost 7 bases, and 13 bases lay between the germline ends. This CDR3 spans 15 amino acids. Per the germline V gene, CDR1 is SEHNR and CDR2 is FQNEAQ (reference sequence).

This chain links TRBV5-1 with TRBJ1-3; 7 nucleotides align to TRBD1. CDR3 length: 15 amino acids. From germline, CDR1 is SGHRS and CDR2 YFSETQ. V lost 2 bases, J lost 0 bases, and 2 bases stayed unmatched. The CDR3 DNA reads TGCGCCAGCAGCTTCACAGGGGACTCTGGAAACACCATATATTTT. Translation: CASSFTGDSGNTIYF.

The CDR3, as DNA: TGTGCCAGCAGTTCTCACTCGGAGGATACGCAGTATTTT. Translating gives CASSSHSEDTQYF. The chain links TRBV12-3 or TRBV12-4 to TRBJ2-3; D gene unclear. CDR3 size: 13 residues. V lost 4 bases to trimming and J lost 6 bases, with 11 bases between them.

The V and J genes are TRBV9 and TRBJ2-5; 8 bases agree with TRBD2. Germline assignment: CDR1 SGDLS and CDR2 YYNGEE. The V gene end was trimmed by 0 bases and the J gene end by 5 bases; junction bases not matched to a gene: 6. The CDR3 has 15 amino acids. This CDR3 reads CASSVAGGLGETQYF. CDR3 nucleotide sequence: TGTGCCAGCAGCGTAGCGGGGGGGCTTGGGGAGACCCAGTACTTC.

This chain joins TRBV5-1 and TRBJ1-6; TRBD1 agrees at 9 bases. This CDR3 spans 15 amino acids. The V and J ends lost 4 bases and 6 bases, in that order; junction bases with no gene match: 5. Germline lookup yields CDR1 SGHRS and CDR2 YFSETQ. CDR3 protein: CASSQGTGSNSPLHF. The CDR3 DNA follows: TGCGCCAGCAGCCAAGGGACAGGGTCTAATTCACCCCTCCACTTT.

This chain joins TRBV10-3 and TRBJ1-2, with 12 positions matching TRBD1. Germline-derived CDR1 and CDR2 are ENHRY and SYGVKD. CDR3 length: 13 residues. V dropped 10 bases and J dropped 6; count of bases not matched to a gene: 6. CDR3 in DNA: TGTGCCACATTGGGACAGGGGGCGGATGGCTACACCTTC. Residues: CATLGQGADGYTF.

This rearrangement joins TRBV4-1 to TRBJ1-3; TRBD1 aligns across 7 bases. The germline gives CDR1 MGHRA, CDR2 YSYEKL. V gave up 0 bases and J gave up 4 bases; unmatched junction bases: 9. The CDR3 contains 17 residues. The CDR3 loop is CASSQEGGRGSGNTIYF. The CDR3 DNA sequence: TGCGCCAGCAGCCAAGAGGGGGGCAGGGGGTCCGGAAACACCATATATTTT.